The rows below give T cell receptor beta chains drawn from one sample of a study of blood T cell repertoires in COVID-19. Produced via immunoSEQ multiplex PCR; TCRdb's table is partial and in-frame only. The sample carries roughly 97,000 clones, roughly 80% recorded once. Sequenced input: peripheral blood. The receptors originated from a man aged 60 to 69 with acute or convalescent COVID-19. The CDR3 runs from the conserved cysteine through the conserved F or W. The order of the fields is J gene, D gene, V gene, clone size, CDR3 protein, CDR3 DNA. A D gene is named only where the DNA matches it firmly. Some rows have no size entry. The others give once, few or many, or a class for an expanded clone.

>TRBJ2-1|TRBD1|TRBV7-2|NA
CASSLGQPSYNEQFF
TGTGCCAGCAGCTTGGGACAGCCCTCCTACAATGAGCAGTTCTTC
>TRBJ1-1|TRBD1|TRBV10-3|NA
CAIKGTGGKNTEAFF
TGTGCCATCAAGGGAACAGGGGGCAAGAACACTGAAGCTTTCTTT
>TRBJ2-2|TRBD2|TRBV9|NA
CASSVASGRSTGELFF
TGTGCCAGCAGCGTAGCTAGCGGGAGAAGCACCGGGGAGCTGTTTTTT
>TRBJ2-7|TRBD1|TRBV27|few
CASSPQGARYEQYF
TGTGCCAGCAGTCCACAGGGGGCGAGGTACGAGCAGTACTTC
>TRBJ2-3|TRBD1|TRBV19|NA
CASSKWGQGARGIDADTQYF
TGTGCCAGTAGTAAATGGGGACAGGGGGCGCGAGGAATTGACGCAGATACGCAGTATTTT
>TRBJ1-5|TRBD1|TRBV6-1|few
CASRESDRFFNQPQHF
TGTGCCAGCAGAGAATCGGACAGGTTCTTCAATCAGCCCCAGCATTTT
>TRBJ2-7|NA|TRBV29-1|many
CSVLGQPYEQYF
TGCAGCGTGCTGGGCCAACCCTACGAGCAGTACTTC
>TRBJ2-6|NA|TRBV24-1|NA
CATSDPRGDLSGANVLTF
TGTGCCACCAGTGACCCCCGGGGAGATCTTTCTGGGGCCAACGTCCTGACTTTC
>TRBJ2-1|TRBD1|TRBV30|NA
CAWRIVRGQQFF
TGTGCCTGGAGGATAGTCAGGGGGCAGCAGTTCTTC
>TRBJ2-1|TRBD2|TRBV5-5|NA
CASSPWTSGYNEQFF
TGTGCCAGCAGCCCCTGGACTAGCGGTTACAATGAGCAGTTCTTC
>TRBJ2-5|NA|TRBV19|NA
CASSAYSSPETQYF
TGTGCCAGTAGTGCCTACAGCAGCCCAGAGACCCAGTACTTC
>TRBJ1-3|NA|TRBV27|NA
CASSGAPGVLYF
TGTGCCAGCAGCGGGGCGCCGGGAGTATTATATTTT
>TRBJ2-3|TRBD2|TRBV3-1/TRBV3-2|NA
CASSQDPSAGRSDTQYF
TGTGCCAGCAGCCAAGACCCCTCAGCGGGAAGGTCAGATACGCAGTATTTT
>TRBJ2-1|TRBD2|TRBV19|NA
CASSPPGAGGNEQFF
TGTGCCAGTAGTCCCCCCGGAGCGGGAGGCAATGAGCAGTTCTTC
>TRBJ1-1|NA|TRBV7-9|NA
CASMPQNTEAFF
TGTGCCAGCATGCCACAGAACACTGAAGCTTTCTTT
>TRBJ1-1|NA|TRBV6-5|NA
CASSLREGAEAFF
TGTGCCAGCAGCCTCAGGGAAGGAGCTGAAGCTTTCTTT
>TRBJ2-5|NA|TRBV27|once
CASSIPLRTAEETQYF
TGTGCCAGCAGTATCCCCCTCAGGACAGCAGAAGAGACCCAGTACTTC
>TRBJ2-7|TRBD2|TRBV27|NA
CASSFAGTSGPEQYF
TGTGCCAGCAGTTTCGCCGGGACTAGCGGACCCGAGCAGTACTTC
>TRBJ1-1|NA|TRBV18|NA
CASSPESSNTEAFF
TGTGCCAGCTCACCCGAAAGCTCGAACACTGAAGCTTTCTTT
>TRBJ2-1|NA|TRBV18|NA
CASSPLPSSNEQFF
TGTGCCAGCTCACCACTGCCTAGCTCTAATGAGCAGTTCTTC
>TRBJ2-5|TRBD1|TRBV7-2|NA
CASSLHMQGAGGETQYF
TGTGCCAGCAGCCTCCATATGCAGGGGGCCGGGGGAGAGACCCAGTACTTC
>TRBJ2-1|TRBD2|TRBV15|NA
CATSRDLAGVNEQFF
TGTGCCACCAGCAGAGATCTAGCGGGAGTCAATGAGCAGTTCTTC
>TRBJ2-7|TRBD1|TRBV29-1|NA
CSAMPGQGSHEQYF
TGCAGCGCTATGCCGGGACAGGGAAGCCACGAGCAGTACTTC
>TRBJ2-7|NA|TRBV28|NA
CASIPQGPSYEQYF
TGTGCCAGTATACCTCAGGGGCCCTCCTACGAGCAGTACTTC
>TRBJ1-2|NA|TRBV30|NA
CAWRSPNYGYTF
TGTGCCTGGAGGTCTCCCAACTATGGCTACACCTTC
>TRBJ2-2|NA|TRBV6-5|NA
CASSLLREGELFF
TGTGCCAGCAGCTTACTAAGGGAGGGGGAGCTGTTTTTT
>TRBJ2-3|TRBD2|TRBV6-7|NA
CASPPDRAGEDTQYF
TGTGCCAGTCCACCGGATAGAGCGGGAGAAGATACGCAGTATTTT
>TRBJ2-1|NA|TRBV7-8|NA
CATHGTRASNEQFF
TGTGCCACCCACGGGACAAGGGCGTCCAATGAGCAGTTCTTC
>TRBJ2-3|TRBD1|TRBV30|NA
CAWRDHGQGPGGTQYF
TGTGCCTGGAGAGATCATGGACAGGGGCCAGGGGGTACGCAGTATTTT
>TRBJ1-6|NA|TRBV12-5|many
CASGLSRDSPLHF
TGTGCTAGTGGTTTGTCCCGGGATTCACCCCTCCACTTT
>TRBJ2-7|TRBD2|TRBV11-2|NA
CASSLGASGSHNEQYF
TGTGCCAGCAGCTTAGGGGCTAGCGGGAGCCATAACGAGCAGTACTTC
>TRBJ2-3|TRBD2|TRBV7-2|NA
CASSLSGSGTLNTQYF
TGTGCCAGCAGCTTATCGGGTAGCGGGACGCTTAATACGCAGTATTTT
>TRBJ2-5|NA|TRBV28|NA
CASSVRRETQYF
TGTGCCAGCAGCGTTAGGCGGGAGACCCAGTACTTC
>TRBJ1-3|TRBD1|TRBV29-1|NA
CSVERPRGPGNTIYF
TGCAGCGTTGAACGTCCCAGGGGGCCTGGAAACACCATATATTTT
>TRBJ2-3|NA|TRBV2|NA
CASRSGSTDTQYF
TGTGCCAGTAGATCGGGTAGCACAGATACGCAGTATTTT
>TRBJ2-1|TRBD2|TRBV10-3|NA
CAISEPTSGASRHNEQFF
TGTGCCATCAGTGAACCGACTAGCGGGGCCTCTAGGCACAATGAGCAGTTCTTC
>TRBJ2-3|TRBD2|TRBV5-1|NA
CASSRNSGRGTDTQYF
TGCGCCAGCAGCCGAAATAGCGGGAGGGGCACAGATACGCAGTATTTT
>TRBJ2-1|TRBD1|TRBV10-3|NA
CAIRRGQGKGDEQFF
TGTGCCATCAGGAGGGGGCAGGGAAAAGGGGATGAGCAGTTCTTC
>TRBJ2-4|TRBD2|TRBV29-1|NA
CSVVGSGRALAKNIQYF
TGCAGCGTTGTAGGTAGCGGGAGGGCTCTAGCCAAAAACATTCAGTACTTC
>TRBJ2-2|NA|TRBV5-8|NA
CASSLLPGELFF
TGTGCCAGCAGCTTACTCCCCGGGGAGCTGTTTTTT
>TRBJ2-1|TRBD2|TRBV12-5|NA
CASGLEAGGYGNEQFF
TGTGCTAGTGGTTTGGAAGCGGGAGGCTATGGCAATGAGCAGTTCTTC
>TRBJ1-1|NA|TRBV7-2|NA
CASSSQPLNTEAFF
TGTGCCAGCAGCTCACAACCGCTGAACACTGAAGCTTTCTTT
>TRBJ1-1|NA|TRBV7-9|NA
CASSLNRGSAFF
TGTGCCAGCAGCTTAAACCGGGGGAGCGCTTTCTTT
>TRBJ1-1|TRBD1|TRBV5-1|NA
CASTLGDRGEAFF
TGCGCCAGCACCTTAGGGGACAGGGGCGAAGCTTTCTTT
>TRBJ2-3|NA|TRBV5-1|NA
CASSLELRGTDTQYF
TGCGCCAGCAGCTTGGAGCTGCGGGGCACAGATACGCAGTATTTT
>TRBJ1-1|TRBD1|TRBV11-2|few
CASSSTGGNTEAFF
TGTGCCAGCAGCTCCACAGGGGGGAACACTGAAGCTTTCTTT